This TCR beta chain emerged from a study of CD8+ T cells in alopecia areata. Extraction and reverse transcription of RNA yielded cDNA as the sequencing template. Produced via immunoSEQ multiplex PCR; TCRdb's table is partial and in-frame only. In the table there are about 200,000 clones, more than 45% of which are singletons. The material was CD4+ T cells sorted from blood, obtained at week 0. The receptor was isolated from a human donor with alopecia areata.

As DNA, the CDR3 is TGCGCCAGCAGCTTGAGCCGCGACCTCTATGGCTACACCTTC. Protein product: CASSLSRDLYGYTF. The rearrangement links TRBV5-1 to TRBJ1-2; unclear D gene. The CDR3 loop spans 14 amino acids. V was cut by 1 base and J by 4 bases, with 11 bases left in between. Germline V gene data show CDR1 as SGHRS and CDR2 as YFSETQ.